The 27 T cell receptor beta chains given below trace back to one sample, sequenced in a study of vaccination and CD4 T cells after COVID-19. With the Oncomine TCR Beta short-read assay, DNA from cultured CD4+ T cells was sequenced. One entry per CDR3 protein results from TCRdb running MiXCR on the PCR reads. Among about 20,000 distinct CDR3 sequences listed, around 50% were seen once. No antigen has been assigned to these receptors. As for treatment: approximately 10-day PBMC culture with coronavirus spike peptide pools or control peptides (ViraFEST assay). Sequences were obtained from cultured CD4+ T cells from blood. The origin of the receptors is a human donor with COVID-19.

This clonotype was found a few times. This chain connects TRBV12-3 or TRBV12-4 to TRBJ1-5; 8 bases agree with TRBD1. The CDR3 runs to 17 residues. V was pared by 6 bases and J by 1 base, with 11 bases of the junction left unmatched. CDR3 in DNA: TGTGCCAGCAGCCGAGGCACAGGGGGTACGAGCAATCAGCCCCAGCATTTT. It codes for CASSRGTGGTSNQPQHF.

This clonotype was seen only a few times. The V and J genes are TRBV6-1 and TRBJ1-2; possibly TRBD1 for D (5 bases). This CDR3 spans 15 amino acids. Between the trimmed V and J ends, which lost 3 bases and 4 bases, there was a span of 15 bases. The germline V gene has CDR1 MNHNS and CDR2 SASEGT. CDR3 sequence reads: CASSDSGRVFYGYTF. The CDR3 nucleotides are TGTGCCAGCAGTGATTCAGGGCGGGTGTTCTATGGCTACACCTTC.

The chain links TRBV6-4 to TRBJ1-1; the match to TRBD1 covers 7 bases. After removal of 6 bases from V and 7 bases from J, the junction contained 8 bases not matched to a gene. CDR3 length equals 13 residues. Germline loops: CDR1 MRHNA, CDR2 SNTAGT. The CDR3 loop reads CASREQGRGEAFF. The CDR3 DNA is TGTGCCAGCAGGGAACAGGGGAGGGGTGAAGCTTTCTTT.

As concerns this clonotype: One end of the junction does not line up with germline, which may come from a read error. V gene TRBV5-4 combines with J gene TRBJ1-1, with D unclear. This CDR3 contains 14 residues. Germline CDR1 is SGHNT and CDR2 is YYREEE (reference sequence). The CDR3 here is CASSLGQRNPEAFF. In DNA form, the CDR3 reads TGTGCCAGCAGCTTGGGACAACGGAACCCTGAAGCTTTCTTT.

This clonotype has a handful of counts. The rearrangement uses TRBV6-5 and TRBJ2-5, with D possibly TRBD2 on 5 matching bases. Germline V CDR1 and CDR2: MNHEY, SVGAGI. This CDR3 region has 16 residues. Between the trimmed V and J ends, which lost 2 bases and 2 bases, there was a span of 15 bases. The CDR3 coding sequence is TGTGCCAGCAGTTACGGCGGAGCGGTGTCTCAAGAGACCCAGTACTTC. It translates to CASSYGGAVSQETQYF.

Only one count was recorded for this clonotype. The chain employs TRBV5-4 and TRBJ1-3; D is perhaps TRBD1 (5 bases). Trimming took 4 bases from V and 8 from J, leaving 13 bases between them. Germline V gene lookup returns CDR1 SGHNT and CDR2 YYREEE (reference sequence). The CDR3 extends over 13 amino acids. The CDR3 region has the DNA TGTGCCAGCAGCAACCGTCTAGGGGACACCATATATTTT. This sequence encodes CASSNRLGDTIYF.

The V gene is TRBV6-2 or TRBV6-3, the J gene TRBJ2-5; D possibly corresponds to TRBD1 (5 bases). V lost 6 bases to trimming and J lost 0 bases, with 11 bases between them. The germline gives CDR1 MNHEY, CDR2 SVGEGT. The CDR3 extends over 14 amino acids. CDR3 nucleotides: TGTGCCAGCAGCCAGACAGCGTACCAAGAGACCCAGTACTTC. Translating gives CASSQTAYQETQYF.

V and J are TRBV5-1 and TRBJ2-2, with TRBD1 matching over 7 bases. Germline V gives CDR1 SGHRS, CDR2 YFSETQ. The CDR3 extends over 14 amino acids. The trim removed 5 bases at V and 3 bases at J, leaving 4 bases unmatched. CDR3 residues: CASRTGMDTGELFF. In nucleotides, the CDR3 is TGCGCCAGCAGGACAGGGATGGACACCGGGGAGCTGTTTTTT.

Only a few counts were recorded for this clonotype. The chain uses TRBV5-1 and TRBJ1-5; D is perhaps TRBD1 (5 bases). V shed 4 bases and J shed 1 base, with 12 bases lying between them. Germline assignment: CDR1 SGHRS and CDR2 YFSETQ. The CDR3 has 15 residues. CDR3 residues: CASSPWGESNQPQHF. Here the CDR3 DNA reads TGCGCCAGCAGCCCCTGGGGGGAAAGCAATCAGCCCCAGCATTTT.

V and J are TRBV19 and TRBJ2-7; D is perhaps TRBD1 (6 bases). The CDR3 loop spans 14 amino acids. From germline, CDR1 is LNHDA and CDR2 SQIVND (reference sequence). V was trimmed by 5 bases and J by 3 bases, leaving 14 bases between them. In nucleotides, the CDR3 is TGTGCCAGTAGTTCCACAGGGTCTGACTACGAGCAGTACTTC. Protein product: CASSSTGSDYEQYF.

The gene calls are TRBV14 and TRBJ1-1, with TRBD1 as a possible D gene (5 bases). Looked up from germline, CDR1 is SGHDN and CDR2 is FVKESK. The CDR3 contains 18 residues. V gave up 4 bases and J gave up 1 base, with 22 bases separating them. The CDR3 DNA reads as TGTGCCAGCAGCCCCTATAGAGACAGCCAACCGAAGAACACTGAAGCTTTCTTT. Translated, it gives CASSPYRDSQPKNTEAFF.

A single count supports this clonotype. The V and J genes are TRBV6-2 or TRBV6-3 and TRBJ1-4; weak D call: TRBD1 (6 bases). The ends were cut back, 5 bases at V and 0 bases at J, with 10 bases in the middle. This CDR3 contains 15 residues. CDR1 is MNHEY, CDR2 SVGEGT, per germline. CDR3 in amino acids: CASSKDRSTNEKLFF. CDR3 nucleotide sequence: TGTGCCAGCAGTAAGGACAGATCAACTAATGAAAAACTGTTTTTT.

This clonotype was counted between two and nine times. This chain links TRBV5-4 with TRBJ1-2; no clear D. The CDR3 loop spans 13 amino acids. V lost 0 bases and J 4 bases, leaving 7 bases between the germline ends. Germline V gene data show CDR1 as SGHNT and CDR2 as YYREEE (reference sequence). Here the CDR3 reads CASSLDQLYGYTF. The CDR3 region has the DNA TGTGCCAGCAGCTTGGATCAGCTCTATGGCTACACCTTC.

This chain uses TRBV19 with TRBJ2-5, with 7 bases aligning to TRBD2. Unmatched junction bases numbered 6, after V lost 1 base and J lost 4 bases. The CDR3 runs 15 residues. Germline lookup yields CDR1 LNHDA and CDR2 SQIVND (reference sequence). The CDR3 region has the DNA TGTGCCAGTAGTATAGTAAGCGGGGTAACAGAGACCCAGTACTTC. Translation gives CASSIVSGVTETQYF.

The chain carries TRBV21-1 and TRBJ1-5; the table's D call, TRBD1, has no DNA check behind it. TRBV21-1 is a pseudogene segment. There are 15 residues in the CDR3. CDR3 nucleotides: TGTGCCAGCAGCAAAGAGGACAGGAACGATCAGCCCCAGCATTTT. Translated, it gives CASSKEDRNDQPQHF.

On this clonotype itself: At one boundary the junction diverges from the germline segment, which might be a read error. The V and J genes are TRBV20-1 and TRBJ1-3; D not certain. The CDR3 consists of 14 residues. The germline V gene encodes CDR1 DFQATT and CDR2 SNEGSKA (reference sequence). The CDR3 region has the DNA TGCAGTGCTAGGGTTTCGGGTTTTGGAGACACCATATATTTT. Translating gives CSARVSGFGDTIYF.

This clonotype was counted a few times. V is TRBV20-1 and J is TRBJ2-2, with 9 bases lining up with TRBD2. Germline loops: CDR1 DFQATT, CDR2 SNEGSKA (reference sequence). Trimming at V came to 6 bases and at J to 3 bases, leaving 5 bases not matched to a gene. The CDR3 contains 14 residues. CDR3 DNA: TGCAGTGCCATAGCGGGGGCCTACACCGGGGAGCTGTTTTTT. Encoded protein: CSAIAGAYTGELFF.

The CDR3 nucleotides read TGTGCCACCTCCTCCCGGGGGGGGCATAGTTACGAGCAGTACTTC. It encodes CATSSRGGHSYEQYF. J is TRBJ2-7 and V is TRBV15; 8 bases agree with TRBD2. Looked up from germline, CDR1 is LNHNV and CDR2 is YYDKDF (reference sequence). V lost 8 bases and J lost 4; bases outside the gene matches: 13. CDR3 size: 15 residues.

This clonotype was counted between two and nine times. The V and J genes are TRBV5-1 and TRBJ1-2; TRBD1 is a possible D gene (5 bases). V lost 0 bases, J lost 8 bases, and 17 bases lay in between. CDR1 and CDR2 from the germline V gene are SGHRS and YFSETQ. The length of the CDR3 is 15 residues. The CDR3 DNA reads TGCGCCAGCAGCTTGGTCGCTGGGGCCCCTCACGGCTACACCTTC. Translation: CASSLVAGAPHGYTF.

This clonotype was observed a handful of times. The gene calls are TRBV12-3 or TRBV12-4 and TRBJ1-2; weak D call: TRBD1 (5 bases). V lost 5 bases, J lost 7 bases, and 17 bases lay in between. The CDR3 runs 14 residues. CDR3 sequence reads: CASSPSRGAGGYTF. Written as DNA, the CDR3 is TGTGCCAGCAGTCCTAGTAGAGGGGCGGGTGGCTACACCTTC.

This chain joins TRBV5-6 and TRBJ1-5; D remains unclear. The CDR3 sequence is 14 residues long. Trimming took off 0 bases at V and 4 bases at J, with 8 bases between the two ends. Per the germline V gene, CDR1 is SGHDT and CDR2 is YYEEEE. The CDR3 DNA is TGTGCCAGCAGCTTGGGACGGAAAAATCAGCCCCAGCATTTT. Translated, it gives CASSLGRKNQPQHF.

This clonotype was observed once. This sequence joins TRBV7-2 and TRBJ2-5; 10 nucleotides agree with TRBD2. CDR3 size: 16 residues. V lost 3 bases to trimming and J lost 5 bases; unmatched junction nucleotides: 9. The V gene's germline CDR1 is SGHTA and CDR2 FQGNSA. For the CDR3, the DNA is TGTGCCAGCAGCTTGCAGCGGGGGGGCCGAGGGGAGACCCAGTACTTC. Protein: CASSLQRGGRGETQYF.

The genes are TRBV7-2 and TRBJ2-7; D is ambiguous. V lost 0 bases to trimming and J lost 5 bases, with 8 bases between them. This CDR3 spans 13 amino acids. Germline CDR1 SGHTA, CDR2 FQGNSA. The CDR3 here is CASSLALVHEQYF. CDR3 nucleotides: TGTGCCAGCAGCTTAGCGTTGGTCCACGAGCAGTACTTC.

This clonotype was counted once. V usage is TRBV5-4 and J usage is TRBJ1-2; TRBD1 might be the D (5 bases). The CDR3 has 15 residues. V was cut by 5 bases and J by 3 bases, with 17 bases left in between. The germline V gene encodes CDR1 SGHNT and CDR2 YYREEE (reference sequence). The DNA of the CDR3 is TGTGCCAGCAGGCGTTGGGGGTCGGGGGACTATGGCTACACCTTC. This translates into CASRRWGSGDYGYTF. Full variable domain (remainder filled in from reference TRBV5-4 and TRBJ1-2): ETGVTQSPTHLIKTRGQQVTLRCSSQSGHNTVSWYQQALGQGPQFIFQYYREEENGRGNFPPRFSGLQFPNYSSELNVNALELDDSALYLCASRRWGSGDYGYTFGSGTRLTVV.

This rearrangement joins TRBV7-3 to TRBJ2-1; D unresolved. Germline CDR1 and CDR2: SGHTA and FQGTGA. The CDR3 has 13 residues. V was cut by 5 bases and J by 7 bases, with 12 bases left in between. As DNA, the CDR3 is TGTGCCAGCAGCCTGACGTGGGTTAATGAGCAGTTCTTC. Protein product: CASSLTWVNEQFF.

The chain combines TRBV2 with TRBJ1-6, with D unclear. The CDR3 runs to 14 residues. V was shortened by 6 bases and J by 9 bases, with 15 bases between the two germline ends. CDR1 and CDR2 from the germline V gene are SNHLY and FYNNEI. CDR3 loop: CASRPDWVGSPLHF. CDR3 DNA: TGTGCCAGCAGACCCGACTGGGTTGGTTCACCCCTCCACTTT.

This clonotype was detected a few times. The genes are TRBV20-1 and TRBJ1-2; 8 nucleotides align to TRBD1. Trimming at V came to 2 bases and at J to 4 bases, leaving 3 bases not matched to a gene. Germline V gives CDR1 DFQATT, CDR2 SNEGSKA (reference sequence). The CDR3 is made up of 13 amino acids. DNA for the CDR3: TGCAGTGCTAGACCCCAGGGGGCCTATGGCTACACCTTC. Translated, it gives CSARPQGAYGYTF.